The clone carrying this T cell receptor (beta chain) has a handful of counts. What it binds is not known. TCRB transcripts that were expressed got sequenced, as all of the isolated RNA had been reverse transcribed. Method: immunoSEQ multiplex PCR; TCRdb's copy keeps in-frame clones and lacks some. The table has hundreds of thousands of clones, around 15% seen once; the top ten hold roughly 0.04%. V shed 1 base and J shed 5 bases, with 8 bases lying between them. Germline V lookup: CDR1 SGHTA, CDR2 FQGNSA. The CDR3 consists of 14 residues. This sample is drawn from a study of beta chain features in type 1 diabetes. Study-level results: cDNA sequencing could over-represent cells with high TCR expression. The question left open here concerned HLA type influencing TCRB rearrangement. The naive, central memory and Treg TCRB repertoires looked more alike in patients than they did in healthy donors. For Type 1 diabetes patients, all four CD4+ subsets carried TCRB CDR3s that were moderately but significantly shorter.

This chain connects TRBV7-2 to TRBJ2-2, with D unclear. The material sequenced was naive CD4+ T cells from blood. This sequence originates from a man aged 18 to 29 with type 1 diabetes. This CDR3 is CASSLGPGTGELFF. CDR3 coding DNA: TGTGCCAGCAGCTTAGGTCCGGGTACCGGGGAGCTGTTTTTT.